This is a list of T cell receptor beta chains from one sample in a study of cytotoxic CD8 clonotypes in ibrutinib-treated CLL. The protocol was immunoSEQ multiplex PCR, while the TCRdb copy is restricted to in-frame clones and leaves out a portion. Found here are 70,000 to 80,000 clones, around 78% of them singletons; the top ten hold about 40%. Material: PBMCs, obtained after 24 months of ibrutinib treatment. These receptors were collected from a human donor with chronic lymphocytic leukemia. The CDR3 runs from the conserved cysteine through the conserved F or W. The order of the fields is V gene, J gene, CDR3 protein.

>TRBV28|TRBJ1-5
CASRGYSEAQPQHF
>TRBV5-7|TRBJ1-4
CARSRGEKLFF
>TRBV5-1|TRBJ2-2
CASSPGGTHTGELFF
>TRBV14|TRBJ2-2
CASSPGTRTGELFF
>TRBV9|TRBJ2-1
CASSGRLGTSENNEQFF
>TRBV15|TRBJ1-2
CATSRTDRGWDYGYTF
>TRBV7-6|TRBJ1-4
CASSFGTGNEKLFF
>TRBV6-1|TRBJ2-3
CASSVGTGGDTQYF
>TRBV7-9|TRBJ2-5
CASNWDSLETQYF
>TRBV4-2|TRBJ1-3
CASSQEDRGSGNTIYF
>TRBV19|TRBJ1-2
CASTPGYGYTF
>TRBV6-1|TRBJ1-2
CASSGRQGGGYTF
>TRBV9|TRBJ2-2
CASSVAGVTGELFF
>TRBV19|TRBJ2-7
CASKPGTFREQYF
>TRBV5-4|TRBJ2-7
CASSLGVQLRAGSSYEQYF
>TRBV7-2|TRBJ1-1
CASSRGGTEAFF
>TRBV4-3|TRBJ2-7
CASSQGPNRESGEQYF
>TRBV9|TRBJ1-2
CASSMWRTDNYGYTF
>TRBV2|TRBJ1-2
CASSPTGTVYTF
>TRBV1|TRBJ1-5
CTSSQAQTGYWGHNQPQHF
>TRBV2|TRBJ2-1
CASAGGGTGEQFF
>TRBV6-5|TRBJ1-2
CASSRAGSYGYTF